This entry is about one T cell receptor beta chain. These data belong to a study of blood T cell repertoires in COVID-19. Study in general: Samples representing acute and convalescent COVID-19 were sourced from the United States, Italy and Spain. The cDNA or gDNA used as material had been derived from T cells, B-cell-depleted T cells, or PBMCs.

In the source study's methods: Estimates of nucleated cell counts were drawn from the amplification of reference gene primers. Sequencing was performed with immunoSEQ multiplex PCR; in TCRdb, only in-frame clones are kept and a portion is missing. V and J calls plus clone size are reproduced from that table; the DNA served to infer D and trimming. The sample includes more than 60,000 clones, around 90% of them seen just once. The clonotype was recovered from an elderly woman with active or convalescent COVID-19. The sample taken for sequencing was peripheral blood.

DNA of the CDR3: TGTGCCAGTAGTATTGGACACAAAGAGACCCAGTACTTC. As protein: CASSIGHKETQYF. The V and J genes are TRBV19 and TRBJ2-5; D may be TRBD1 (5 bases). The length of the CDR3 is 13 residues. V lost 3 bases to trimming and J lost 3 bases, with 8 bases between them. CDR1 is LNHDA and CDR2 is SQIVND in the germline V gene (reference sequence). The variable domain in full, completed from reference TRBV19 and TRBJ2-5, reads DGGITQSPKYLFRKEGQNVTLSCEQNLNHDAMYWYRQDPGQGLRLIYYSQIVNDFQKGDIAEGYSVSREKKESFPLTVTSAQKNPTAFYLCASSIGHKETQYFGPGTRLLVL.